The present entry profiles one T cell receptor beta chain with its context. The record originates from a study of T cells in Graves' hyperthyroidism and ophthalmopathy. In making diagnoses, clinical symptoms, serum thyroxine and TRAb, thyroid ultrasound and orbital computed tomography were all used. The V gene end was trimmed by 11 bases and the J gene end by 0 bases; junction bases not matched to a gene: 6. The CDR3 is 14 amino acids. Germline CDR1 and CDR2: SGHTA and FQGNSA. It was RNA transcripts that yielded the amplified TCR beta CDR3 regions. A set of HTBI primers served as the primers for a first-round RT-PCR of the TCR CDR3. TCRdb used MiXCR to reprocess the multiplex PCR reads, holding one entry per CDR3 protein. The data contain about 690,000 distinct CDR3 sequences, around 16% of them singletons.

The sample was blood. The source of this sequence is a man in his fifties or sixties with Graves' hyperthyroidism. The chain uses TRBV7-2 and TRBJ2-1; 8 bases line up with TRBD2. CDR3 bases: TGTGCCTCAGCGGGGGCAAGCTCCTACAATGAGCAGTTCTTC. As protein: CASAGASSYNEQFF.